The 7 T cell receptor beta chains below all came from one sample that was sequenced in a study of blood T cell repertoires in COVID-19. Measured with immunoSEQ multiplex PCR; TCRdb has only the in-frame clones, and not every one. The repertoire holds about 28,000 clones, with roughly 93% as singletons. The sample consisted of peripheral blood. These receptors were collected from a woman in her 70s with COVID-19, enrolled during active disease.

This clone occurred once. The chain couples TRBV7-3 to TRBJ2-3, with 10 positions matching TRBD2. Germline V gene lookup returns CDR1 SGHTA and CDR2 FQGTGA. The ends lost 1 base at V and 2 bases at J; junction bases unmatched: 3. The CDR3 covers 16 residues. CDR3 sequence: CASSLNLAGDTDTQYF. As DNA, the CDR3 is TGTGCCAGCAGCTTAAACCTAGCGGGAGACACAGATACGCAGTATTTT.

V usage is TRBV28 and J usage is TRBJ1-1, with 9 bases lining up with TRBD1. With V trimmed by 1 base and J by 4 bases, 4 bases remained unmatched. The length of the CDR3 is 15 residues. Germline loops: CDR1 MDHEN, CDR2 SYDVKM. CDR3 region: CASSLLQGASTEAFF. The CDR3 coding sequence is TGTGCCAGCAGTTTATTACAGGGGGCGAGCACTGAAGCTTTCTTT.

The chain links TRBV19 to TRBJ2-1; 12 nucleotides align to TRBD2. This CDR3 has 14 residues. V lost 4 bases and J lost 7; bases outside the gene matches: 2. The V gene's germline CDR1 is LNHDA and CDR2 SQIVND (reference sequence). In DNA form, the CDR3 reads TGTGCCAGTAGTACTAGCGGGAGGGATAATGAGCAGTTCTTC. Translation gives CASSTSGRDNEQFF.

The chain has TRBV13 and TRBJ2-7; 11 positions agree with TRBD1. The germline V gene has CDR1 PRHDT and CDR2 FYEKMQ (reference sequence). The CDR3 loop spans 16 amino acids. Trimming removed 4 bases from V and 1 base from J; junction bases left unmatched: 6. The CDR3, as DNA: TGTGCCAGCAGCTCCCAGGACAGGGGGCCATCCTACGAGCAGTACTTC. This codes for CASSSQDRGPSYEQYF. The whole variable domain, filled in from reference TRBV13 and TRBJ2-7, reads AAGVIQSPRHLIKEKRETATLKCYPIPRHDTVYWYQQGPGQDPQFLISFYEKMQSDKGSIPDRFSAQQFSDYHSELNMSSLELGDSALYFCASSSQDRGPSYEQYFGPGTRLTVT.

The rearrangement links TRBV7-2 to TRBJ2-5; the match to TRBD2 covers 7 bases. V lost 1 base, J lost 5 bases, and 4 bases stayed unmatched. This CDR3 has 14 residues. CDR1 is SGHTA, CDR2 FQGNSA, per germline. DNA of the CDR3: TGTGCCAGCAGCTTAGGCGGGAGCAGGGAGACCCAGTACTTC. It encodes CASSLGGSRETQYF.

V gene TRBV19 combines with J gene TRBJ2-7; 8 nucleotides match TRBD2. The germline V gene has CDR1 LNHDA and CDR2 SQIVND (reference sequence). CDR3 length: 15 residues. The trim removed 1 base at V and 1 base at J, leaving 3 bases unmatched. The CDR3 reads CASSIGSGISYEQYF. The CDR3 DNA reads TGTGCCAGTAGTATAGGTAGCGGGATATCCTACGAGCAGTACTTC.

For the CDR3, the DNA is TGTGCCTGGAGTACGGGGGATGAGCAGTTCTTC. Translating gives CAWSTGDEQFF. J is TRBJ2-1 and V is TRBV30, with D possibly being TRBD2 (6 bases). Germline assignment: CDR1 GTSNPN and CDR2 SVGIG (reference sequence). The CDR3 loop spans 11 amino acids. V was pared by 2 bases and J by 8 bases, with 7 bases between.